This entry is about one T cell receptor (beta chain). Antigen: not known. The data were obtained in a study of T cell responses to AZD1222 COVID-19 vaccine. Germline lookup yields CDR1 KGHDR and CDR2 SFDVKD. The CDR3 consists of 15 residues. The ends were cut back, 4 bases at V and 0 bases at J, with 10 bases in the middle. Study-wide findings and caveats: It was only after the peak T cell response that any repertoires were sampled. Baseline seropositivity occurred in only six or seven AZD1222 recipients.

TCRdb keeps only in-frame clones here, not all; method: immunoSEQ multiplex PCR. Among roughly 150,000 clones, about 89% were seen once, and the ten largest hold roughly 10%. This chain uses TRBV24-1 with TRBJ2-3, with TRBD2 as a possible D gene (6 bases). This material consisted of peripheral blood, taken 28 days after the second AZD1222 dose. The receptor comes from an adult who received the AZD1222 COVID-19 vaccine. CDR3 loop: CATSDRGLSTDTQYF. Here the CDR3 DNA reads TGTGCCACCAGTGACCGGGGACTGAGCACAGATACGCAGTATTTT.